This T cell receptor (beta chain) was retrieved from a study of cytomegalovirus exposure and HLA in healthy donors. On the study more broadly: Genotyping of more than 300 donors showed that over 65% belonged to the Caucasian-associated ancestry cluster.

Use of 60 Vbeta and 13 Jbeta primers characterized the PCR. Here immunoSEQ multiplex PCR was the method, and the copy in TCRdb shows in-frame clones only, minus some. The sample lists some 63,000 clones, about four fifths occurring once. Findings of the study overall: In a later analysis, HLA-associated beta chains showed higher expansion and lower generation probabilities than comparable chains. The study had only CMV serostatus as immune exposure information.

Of note for this clone: The antigen remains undetermined.

Trimming removed 1 base from V and 5 bases from J, with 23 bases in between. There are 18 residues in the CDR3. Per germline, CDR1 SGHTA and CDR2 FQGNSA. The chain employs TRBV7-2 and TRBJ1-2; D unresolved. The sequenced sample was PBMCs. The source of this sequence is a woman aged 40-49 years in good health and CMV-seronegative. The CDR3 region has the DNA TGTGCCAGCAGCTTAGTAGGTAGCAGCGCAACCGAAGATTATGGCTACACCTTC. It translates to CASSLVGSSATEDYGYTF. Full variable domain (outside the CDR3, taken from reference TRBV7-2 and TRBJ1-2): GAGVSQSPSNKVTEKGKDVELRCDPISGHTALYWYRQSLGQGLEFLIYFQGNSAPDKSGLPSDRFSAERTGGSVSTLTIQRTQQEDSAVYLCASSLVGSSATEDYGYTFGSGTRLTVV.